The sequence of this T cell receptor beta chain was determined in a study of T-cell memory formation after mild COVID-19. Study information: Most TCR clusters belonged to a single donor. Study findings and constraints: Cross-reactive memory apparently joined, as some responding clones appeared in pre-infection memory. Mainly in CM and EM were contracting CD4+ clones; CD8+ were in EMRA.

Germline V gene lookup returns CDR1 SGHNT and CDR2 YYREEE (reference sequence). The CDR3 extends over 17 amino acids. V was pared by 3 bases and J by 5 bases, with 9 bases of the junction left unmatched. TCRdb called the 5' RACE reads again in MiXCR, with one record for every CDR3 protein. The sample comprises some 200,000 distinct CDR3 sequences, just over 9.5% of which are singletons, and 3.5% rests with the top ten. Points on this clonotype: The antigen is unknown.

This TCR came from a man between 18 and 35 years old who had mild COVID-19 (a few samples of this study predate the infection). Cell type and time point are not known. This sequence joins TRBV5-4 and TRBJ1-6; 9 nucleotides match TRBD1. The sequenced material came from PBMCs or a T cell subset sorted from them (not recorded which). CDR3 sequence (DNA): TGTGCCAGCAGCTACACAGGGGGCTACCCGAATAATTCACCCCTCCACTTT. Translated, it gives CASSYTGGYPNNSPLHF.